This TCR beta chain was found in a study of T cells after yellow fever vaccination. As regards this clonotype: Its target is unknown.

The CDR3 is 15 residues long. CDR1 and CDR2 from the germline V gene are SGHNT and YYREEE (reference sequence). Trimming took 6 bases from V and 8 from J; bases not matched to a gene: 15. Broader study findings: Post-booster reappearance was seen for most primary-vaccination clones (around 96% CD4, around 90% CD8).

In TCRdb, the 5' RACE reads were re-called with MiXCR into one record per CDR3 protein. Of 500,000 to 700,000 distinct CDR3 sequences listed, over 15% are singletons. The receptor was isolated from a man younger than 40 who received the YFV17D yellow fever vaccine. The source material was PBMCs, sampled 15 days after the yellow fever booster vaccination. This chain connects TRBV5-4 to TRBJ1-2, with 8 bases fitting TRBD1. CDR3 in amino acids: CASTPGRTGLWGYTF. DNA for the CDR3: TGTGCCAGCACCCCGGGGCGGACAGGGCTATGGGGCTACACCTTC.